This note documents a single T cell receptor beta chain sequence. Its antigen remains undetermined. At one of its ends the junction is not consistent with the germline gene, which may arise from a read error. These data originate in a study of blood T cells in healthy people across ages (dated by TCRdb to the mid-2010s). Some background on the complete study: In model experiments, template switching captured about one uniquely barcoded TCR beta cDNA molecule for every two T cells. The study measured age-related changes in TCR beta repertoire diversity using deep sequencing normalized with unique cDNA molecular identifiers. The donors were divided into four age groups: young (average around 15 years), middle-aged (approximately 42), aged (approximately 62) and long-lived (roughly 82). To avoid experimental bias, donors of different ages were spread randomly across the sequencing lanes. Using the same blood draw, the study looked at two additional independent replicas of 1 million unique cDNA reads for two donors, one aged 18 to 30 and the other aged 80 or older.

Systemically healthy Caucasian individuals from Russia, around 38 in total and aged roughly 6 to 100 years, were included as donors. Approximately 9.3 milliliters of peripheral blood were collected from each donor into EDTA-treated Vacutainer tubes. PBMCs were isolated by Ficoll-Paque density-gradient centrifugation, with at least 7 million obtained per sample. Total RNA was extracted from PBMCs with Trizol reagent, with at least 6 micrograms obtained per sample. The percentages of naive CD45RAhigh/CD27high T cells were determined by flow cytometry on a PBMC aliquot from every donor. Counted from cysteine to phenylalanine, this CDR3 has 14 amino acids. Only the CDR3 part of the read is kept: 42 bases, read in frame from the first base. CDR1 LGHDT and CDR2 YNNKEL are derived from the germline V gene (reference sequence). Overall study outcomes, separate from this receptor: There was a strong correlation between observed TCR beta diversity and the percentage of naive T cells measured by flow cytometry. Because profiling used bulk unsorted PBMCs, naive and antigen-experienced compartments could not be compared conclusively. Estimates of total diversity based on one million sequenced T cells were regarded as lower bounds and as underestimates. Because the CMV infection status of the donors was unknown, age-related changes in expanded clonotypes may potentially have been confounded. As age increased, observed TCR beta diversity per million T cells dropped in a roughly linear way, and a significant reduction was already evident by age 40. Compared with the aged group, the long-lived group had more naive CD4+ T cells, fewer expanded clones and increased TCR diversity, a pattern suggesting age selection.

Library preparation was by 5' RACE. The sequencing machine was an Illumina HiSeq 2500. A second PCR of roughly 6 to 11 cycles was run with a J-beta primer mix and a sample-barcoded 5' primer. Each TCR beta cDNA molecule received a unique molecular identifier from a template-switch 5' adaptor carrying 12 random nucleotides. Each sample yielded at least 3 million CDR3-containing paired-end reads. First-strand cDNA synthesis was performed from all RNA using the Mint cDNA synthesis kit, with priming by a TRBC-specific oligonucleotide. After uracil-DNA glycosylase treatment, a first 18-cycle PCR used universal primers M1SS and BC2_uni_R on all cDNA. For the original study's pipeline: Each sample was normalized by randomly selecting 1 million high-quality reads, each carrying a distinct molecular identifier. Reads with shared molecular identifiers were discarded instead of being binned into consensus sequences. MiTCR, run with a Q25 quality threshold and the strictest error-elimination algorithm, handled CDR3 identification, clonotype clustering and error correction. A nonparametric unseen species model using Euler transformation provided a lower-bound estimate of total TCR beta diversity. Starting from the raw public reads, TCRdb applied fastp trimming at Q25, assembled clones with MiXCR and retained in-frame beta chains. Entries that share a CDR3 protein sequence are merged under the most common genes and DNA. TCRdb's processing, not the authors' own work, is the source of the V and J calls. The sample yields about 780,000 distinct CDR3 sequences; roughly 46% were counted once. The leading ten clones occupy 15% to 20% of the sample.

The chain is made from TRBV3-1 and TRBJ1-2, with the D gene not confidently named. Sample: blood. This TCR derives from a man at least 80 years old in good health. The DNA sequence is as follows: TGTGTCAGCAGCCCGAGGGCCAGCACTACTGGCTACACCTTC. This codes for CVSSPRASTTGYTF.